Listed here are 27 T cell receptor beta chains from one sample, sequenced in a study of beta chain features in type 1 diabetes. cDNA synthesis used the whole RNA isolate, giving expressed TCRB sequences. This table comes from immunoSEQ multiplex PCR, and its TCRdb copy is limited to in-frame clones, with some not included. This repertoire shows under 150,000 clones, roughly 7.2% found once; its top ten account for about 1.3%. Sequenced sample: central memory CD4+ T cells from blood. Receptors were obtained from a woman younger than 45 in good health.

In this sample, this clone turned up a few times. CDR3 loop: CASSDQRADTQYF. The CDR3 DNA is TGTGCCAGCAGTGACCAGAGGGCAGATACGCAGTATTTT. V usage is TRBV6-4 and J usage is TRBJ2-3; D is perhaps TRBD2 (5 bases). Trimming took 2 bases from V and 4 from J, leaving 7 bases between them. Germline V CDR1 and CDR2: MRHNA, SNTAGT. The CDR3 has 13 residues.

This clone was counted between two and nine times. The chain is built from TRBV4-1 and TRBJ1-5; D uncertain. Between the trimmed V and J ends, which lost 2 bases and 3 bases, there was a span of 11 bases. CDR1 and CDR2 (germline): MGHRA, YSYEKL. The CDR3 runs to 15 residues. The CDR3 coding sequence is TGCGCCAGCAGCCAAATGGGAGGCCTCAATCAGCCCCAGCATTTT. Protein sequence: CASSQMGGLNQPQHF.

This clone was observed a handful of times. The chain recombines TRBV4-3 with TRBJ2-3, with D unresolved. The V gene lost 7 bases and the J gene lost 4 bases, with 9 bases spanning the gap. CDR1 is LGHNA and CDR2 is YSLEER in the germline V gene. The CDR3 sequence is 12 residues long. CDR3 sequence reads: CASTELSDTQYF. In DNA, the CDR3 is TGCGCCAGCACGGAGTTGTCAGATACGCAGTATTTT.

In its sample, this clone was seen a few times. The CDR3 loop is CASSLSSPGTGFGGELFF. The CDR3 nucleotides are TGTGCCAGCAGTTTATCGAGCCCCGGGACAGGCTTTGGCGGGGAGCTGTTTTTT. The rearrangement joins TRBV27 to TRBJ2-2, with 8 bases identical to TRBD1. The CDR3 is 18 amino acids. V lost 0 bases and J lost 7; bases outside the gene matches: 13. Germline V gene sequence: CDR1 MNHEY, CDR2 SMNVEV (reference sequence).

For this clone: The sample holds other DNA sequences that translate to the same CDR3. CDR3 protein: CASSSGLAGAGDTQYF. The CDR3 DNA follows: TGTGCCAGCAGTTCTGGACTAGCGGGAGCCGGAGATACGCAGTATTTT. The chain uses TRBV7-3 and TRBJ2-3; 13 bases fit TRBD2. Germline V gene data show CDR1 as SGHTA and CDR2 as FQGTGA. The CDR3 runs to 16 residues. Germline trimming cut 6 bases from V and 5 bases from J; bases unmatched to any gene: 8.

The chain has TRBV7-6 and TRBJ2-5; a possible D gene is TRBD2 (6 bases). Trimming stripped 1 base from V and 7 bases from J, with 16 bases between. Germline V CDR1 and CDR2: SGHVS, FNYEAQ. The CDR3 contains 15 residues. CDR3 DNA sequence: TGTGCCAGCAGCTTAGGCACGCAGTTGGGGGGGACCCAGTACTTC. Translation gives CASSLGTQLGGTQYF.

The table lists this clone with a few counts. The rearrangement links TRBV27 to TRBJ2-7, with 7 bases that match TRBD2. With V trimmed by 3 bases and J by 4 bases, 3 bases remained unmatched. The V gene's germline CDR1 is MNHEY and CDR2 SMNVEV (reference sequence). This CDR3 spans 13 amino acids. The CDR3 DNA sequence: TGTGCCAGCAGTTTTGGGACTAAATACGAGCAGTACTTC. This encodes CASSFGTKYEQYF.

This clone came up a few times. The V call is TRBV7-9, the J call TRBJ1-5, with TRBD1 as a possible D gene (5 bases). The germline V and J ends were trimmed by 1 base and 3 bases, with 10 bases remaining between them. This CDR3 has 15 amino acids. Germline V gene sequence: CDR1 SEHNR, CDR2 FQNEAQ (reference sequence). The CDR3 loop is CASSLDAGPNQPQHF. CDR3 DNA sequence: TGTGCCAGCAGCTTAGACGCAGGGCCCAATCAGCCCCAGCATTTT.

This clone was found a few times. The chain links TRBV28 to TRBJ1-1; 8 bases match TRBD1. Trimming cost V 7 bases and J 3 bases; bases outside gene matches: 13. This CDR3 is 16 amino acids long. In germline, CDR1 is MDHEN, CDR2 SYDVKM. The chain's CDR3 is CASNPSGGREYTEAFF. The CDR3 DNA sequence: TGTGCCAGCAACCCATCAGGGGGCAGGGAGTACACTGAAGCTTTCTTT.

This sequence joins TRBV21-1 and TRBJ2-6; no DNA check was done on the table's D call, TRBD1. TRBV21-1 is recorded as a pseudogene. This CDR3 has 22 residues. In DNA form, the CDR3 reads TGTGCCAGCAGCACTTTCCTCTTTCCGGGACAGAGAAATTCCTATCGTGGCAACGTCCTGACTTTC. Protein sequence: CASSTFLFPGQRNSYRGNVLTF.

CDR3 protein: CAWSAGTSGIEEQYF. The CDR3 bases are TGTGCCTGGAGTGCCGGGACTAGCGGGATTGAAGAGCAGTACTTC. The chain uses TRBV30 and TRBJ2-7, with 13 bases identical to TRBD2. Germline V gene sequence: CDR1 GTSNPN, CDR2 SVGIG (reference sequence). V gave up 1 base and J gave up 7 bases; unmatched junction bases: 7. The CDR3 is made up of 15 amino acids.

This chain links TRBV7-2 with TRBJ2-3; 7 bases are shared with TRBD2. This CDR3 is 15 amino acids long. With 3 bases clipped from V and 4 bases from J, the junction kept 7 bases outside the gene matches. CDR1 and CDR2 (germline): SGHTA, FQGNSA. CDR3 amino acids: CASSFTASGPDTQYF. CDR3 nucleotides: TGTGCCAGCAGCTTTACGGCTAGCGGACCAGATACGCAGTATTTT.

As DNA, the CDR3 is TGTGCCAGCAGCTCTCGGACTAGCGAAGAGACCCAGTACTTC. Its translation is CASSSRTSEETQYF. This sequence joins TRBV13 and TRBJ2-5, with 9 bases identical to TRBD2. The V and J ends lost 4 bases and 3 bases, in that order; junction bases with no gene match: 3. This CDR3 is built from 14 residues. Germline CDR1 and CDR2: PRHDT and FYEKMQ (reference sequence).

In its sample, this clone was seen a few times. The CDR3 DNA sequence: TGTGCCAGCAGCGTAGTACCGGGCCCCGGGGCTGAAGCTTTCTTT. Encoded protein: CASSVVPGPGAEAFF. The chain uses TRBV9 and TRBJ1-1; no reliable D call. Trimming removed 0 bases at V and 6 bases at J, with 15 bases between. The CDR3 covers 15 residues. Looked up from germline, CDR1 is SGDLS and CDR2 is YYNGEE.

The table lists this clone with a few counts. The CDR3 loop reads CASSKQGLSKNIQYF. CDR3 in DNA: TGTGCCAGCAGTAAGCAGGGCCTGTCCAAAAACATTCAGTACTTC. V gene TRBV28 combines with J gene TRBJ2-4, with D possibly being TRBD1 (5 bases). This CDR3 comprises 15 residues. V lost 5 bases to trimming and J lost 2 bases, with 13 bases between them. From germline, CDR1 is MDHEN and CDR2 SYDVKM.

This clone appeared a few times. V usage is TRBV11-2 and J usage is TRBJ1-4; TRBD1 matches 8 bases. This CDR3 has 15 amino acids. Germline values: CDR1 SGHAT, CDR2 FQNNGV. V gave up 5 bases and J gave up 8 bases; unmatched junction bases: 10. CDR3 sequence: CASSPNRGSFEKLFF. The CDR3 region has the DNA TGTGCCAGCAGCCCCAACAGGGGGTCGTTCGAAAAACTGTTTTTT.

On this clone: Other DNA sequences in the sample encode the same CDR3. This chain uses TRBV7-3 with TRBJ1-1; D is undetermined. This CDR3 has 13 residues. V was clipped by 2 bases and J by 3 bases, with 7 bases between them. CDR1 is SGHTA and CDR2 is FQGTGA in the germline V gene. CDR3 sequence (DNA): TGTGCCAGCAGCTTAGGCGAGGACACTGAAGCTTTCTTT. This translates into CASSLGEDTEAFF.

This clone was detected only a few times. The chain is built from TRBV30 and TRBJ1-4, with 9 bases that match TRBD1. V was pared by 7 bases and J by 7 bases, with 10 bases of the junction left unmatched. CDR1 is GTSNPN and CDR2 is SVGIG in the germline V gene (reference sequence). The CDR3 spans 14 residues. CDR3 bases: TGTGCCTCCGAATCGACAGGGGGAACTGAAAAACTGTTTTTT. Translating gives CASESTGGTEKLFF.

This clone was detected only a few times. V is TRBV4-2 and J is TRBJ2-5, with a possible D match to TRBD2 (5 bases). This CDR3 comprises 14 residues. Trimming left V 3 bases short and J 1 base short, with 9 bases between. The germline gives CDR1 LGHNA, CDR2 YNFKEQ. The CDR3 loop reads CASSHSRGQETQYF. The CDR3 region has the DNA TGTGCCAGCAGCCATTCCCGGGGCCAAGAGACCCAGTACTTC.

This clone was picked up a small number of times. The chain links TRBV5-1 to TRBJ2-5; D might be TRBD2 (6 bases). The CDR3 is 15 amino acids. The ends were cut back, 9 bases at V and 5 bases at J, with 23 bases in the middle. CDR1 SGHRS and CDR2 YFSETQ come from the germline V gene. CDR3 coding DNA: TGCGCCACCGCACGAGGGGCAGCCGGAGGGGAGACCCAGTACTTC. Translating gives CATARGAAGGETQYF. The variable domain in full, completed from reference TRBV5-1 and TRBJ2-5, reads KAGVTQTPRYLIKTRGQQVTLSCSPISGHRSVSWYQQTPGQGLQFLFEYFSETQRNKGNFPGRFSGRQFSNSRSEMNVSTLELGDSALYLCATARGAAGGETQYFGPGTRLLVL.

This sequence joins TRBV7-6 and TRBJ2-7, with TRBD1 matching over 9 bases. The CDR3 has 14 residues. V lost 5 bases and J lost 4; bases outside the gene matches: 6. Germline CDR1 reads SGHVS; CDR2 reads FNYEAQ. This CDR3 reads CASSPRTGVYEQYF. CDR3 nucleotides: TGTGCCAGCAGCCCCCGGACAGGGGTTTACGAGCAGTACTTC.

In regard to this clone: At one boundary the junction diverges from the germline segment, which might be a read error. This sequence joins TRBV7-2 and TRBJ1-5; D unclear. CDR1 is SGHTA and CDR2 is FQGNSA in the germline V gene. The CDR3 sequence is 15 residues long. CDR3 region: CASSLAPGRVQPQHF. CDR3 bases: TGTGCCAGCAGCCTAGCCCCGGGGAGGGTTCAGCCCCAGCATTTT.

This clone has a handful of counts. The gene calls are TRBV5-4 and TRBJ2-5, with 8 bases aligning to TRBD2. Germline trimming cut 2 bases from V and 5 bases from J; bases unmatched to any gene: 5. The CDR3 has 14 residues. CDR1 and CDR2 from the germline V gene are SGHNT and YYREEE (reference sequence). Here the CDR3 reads CASSLSAGVETQYF. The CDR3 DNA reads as TGTGCCAGCAGCTTATCAGCGGGGGTGGAGACCCAGTACTTC.

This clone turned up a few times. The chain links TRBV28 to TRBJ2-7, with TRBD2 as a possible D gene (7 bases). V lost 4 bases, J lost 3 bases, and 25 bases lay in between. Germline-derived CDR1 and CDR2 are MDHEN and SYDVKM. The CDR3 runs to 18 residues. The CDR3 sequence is CASSSSGARRGSFYEQYF. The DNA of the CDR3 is TGTGCCAGCAGTTCTTCAGGGGCAAGACGCGGGAGTTTCTACGAGCAGTACTTC.

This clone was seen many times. Here the CDR3 reads CASTDTSFPYEQYF. Written as DNA, the CDR3 is TGCGCCAGCACCGACACGTCTTTCCCCTACGAGCAGTACTTC. The chain uses TRBV5-1 and TRBJ2-7; no clear D gene. Germline loops: CDR1 SGHRS, CDR2 YFSETQ. The CDR3 loop spans 14 amino acids. V shed 6 bases and J shed 2 bases, with 15 bases lying between them.

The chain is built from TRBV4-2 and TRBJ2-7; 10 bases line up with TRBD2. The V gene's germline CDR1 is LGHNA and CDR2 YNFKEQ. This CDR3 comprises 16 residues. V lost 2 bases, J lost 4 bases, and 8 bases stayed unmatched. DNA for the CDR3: TGTGCCAGCAGCCAATCCGGCCTAGCGGGAGTATACGAGCAGTACTTC. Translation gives CASSQSGLAGVYEQYF.

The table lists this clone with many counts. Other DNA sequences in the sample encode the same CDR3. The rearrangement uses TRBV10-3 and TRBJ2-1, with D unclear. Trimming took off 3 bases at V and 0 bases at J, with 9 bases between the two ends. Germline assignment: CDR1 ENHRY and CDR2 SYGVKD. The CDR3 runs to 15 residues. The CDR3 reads CAISEDLSSYNEQFF. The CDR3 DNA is TGTGCCATCAGTGAAGACTTAAGCTCCTACAATGAGCAGTTCTTC.